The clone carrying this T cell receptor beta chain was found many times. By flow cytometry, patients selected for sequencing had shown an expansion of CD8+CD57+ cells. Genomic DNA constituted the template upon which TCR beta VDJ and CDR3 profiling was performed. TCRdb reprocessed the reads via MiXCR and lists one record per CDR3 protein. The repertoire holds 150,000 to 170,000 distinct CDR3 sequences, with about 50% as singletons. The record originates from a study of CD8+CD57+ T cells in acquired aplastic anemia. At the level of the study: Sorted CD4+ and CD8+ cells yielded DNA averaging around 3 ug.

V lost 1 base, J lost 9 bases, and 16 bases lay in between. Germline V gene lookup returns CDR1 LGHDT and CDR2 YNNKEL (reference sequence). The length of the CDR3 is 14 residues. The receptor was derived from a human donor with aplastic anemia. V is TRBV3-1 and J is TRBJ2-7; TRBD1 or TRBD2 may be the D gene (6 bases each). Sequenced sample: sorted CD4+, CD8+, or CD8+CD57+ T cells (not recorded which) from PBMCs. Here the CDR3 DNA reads TGTGCCAGCAGCCAAGCAGGAGGGGGAGGCGGGCAGTACTTC. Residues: CASSQAGGGGGQYF.